This T cell receptor beta chain was recovered during a study of shared clonotypes between healthy human individuals. Findings and caveats of the study: The expectation was that sequencing depth would affect clonotype sharing among donors.

Germline-derived CDR1 and CDR2 are MDHEN and SYDVKM. Trimming shortened V by 1 base and J by 7 bases, and 16 bases separated the two germline ends. The CDR3 has 15 residues. The protocol was immunoSEQ multiplex PCR, while the TCRdb copy is restricted to in-frame clones and leaves out a portion. Here the sample spans some 2.4 million clones, more than 85% being singletons. Naive CD4+ cells were CD45RA-selected; the remaining cells were memory. With respect to this clone: Its antigen is still unknown.

The chain employs TRBV28 and TRBJ1-1; D call uncertain. The clonotype originates from a man between 18 and 35 years old in good health. Some clones in this sample may be carry-over from other donors' samples. The sequenced material came from naive CD4+ T cells from PBMCs. Subset reported: CD45RA+ positively selected. CDR3 sequence: CASSLYPGRTDEAFF. Here the CDR3 DNA reads TGTGCCAGCAGTTTATATCCCGGGAGGACGGATGAAGCTTTCTTT. Full variable domain (missing parts from reference TRBV28 and TRBJ1-1): DVKVTQSSRYLVKRTGEKVFLECVQDMDHENMFWYRQDPGLGLRLIYFSYDVKMKEKGDIPEGYSVSREKKERFSLILESASTNQTSMYLCASSLYPGRTDEAFFGQGTRLTVV.